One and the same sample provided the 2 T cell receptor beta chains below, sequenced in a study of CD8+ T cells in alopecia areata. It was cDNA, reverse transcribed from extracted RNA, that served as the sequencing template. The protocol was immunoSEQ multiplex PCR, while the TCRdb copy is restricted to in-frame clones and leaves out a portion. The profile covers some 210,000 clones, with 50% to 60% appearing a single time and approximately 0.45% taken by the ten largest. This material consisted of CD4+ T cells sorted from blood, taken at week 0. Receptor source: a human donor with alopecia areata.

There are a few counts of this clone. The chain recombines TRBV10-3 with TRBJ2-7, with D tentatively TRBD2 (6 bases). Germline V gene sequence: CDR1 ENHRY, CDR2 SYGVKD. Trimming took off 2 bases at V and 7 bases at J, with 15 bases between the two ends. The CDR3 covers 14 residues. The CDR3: CAISELGGTDEQYF. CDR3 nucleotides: TGTGCCATCAGTGAGCTGGGGGGAACGGATGAGCAGTACTTC.

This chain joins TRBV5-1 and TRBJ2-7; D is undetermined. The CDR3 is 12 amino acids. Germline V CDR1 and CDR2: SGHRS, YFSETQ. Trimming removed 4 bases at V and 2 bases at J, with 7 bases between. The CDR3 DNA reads TGCGCCAGCAGCCAGGAAACCTACGAGCAGTACTTC. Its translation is CASSQETYEQYF. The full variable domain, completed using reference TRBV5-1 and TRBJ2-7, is KAGVTQTPRYLIKTRGQQVTLSCSPISGHRSVSWYQQTPGQGLQFLFEYFSETQRNKGNFPGRFSGRQFSNSRSEMNVSTLELGDSALYLCASSQETYEQYFGPGTRLTVT.